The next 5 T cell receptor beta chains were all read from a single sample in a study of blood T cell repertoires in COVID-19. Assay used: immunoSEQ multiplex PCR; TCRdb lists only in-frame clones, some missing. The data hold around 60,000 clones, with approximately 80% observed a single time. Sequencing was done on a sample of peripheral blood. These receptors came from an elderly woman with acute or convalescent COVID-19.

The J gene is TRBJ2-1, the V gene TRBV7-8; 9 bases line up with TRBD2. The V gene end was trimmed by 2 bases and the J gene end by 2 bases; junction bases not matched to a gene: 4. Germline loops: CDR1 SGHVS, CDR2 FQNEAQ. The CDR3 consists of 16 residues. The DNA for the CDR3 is TGTGCCAGCAGCTTAAGGCGGGAGGGCGCCTACAATGAGCAGTTCTTC. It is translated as CASSLRREGAYNEQFF.

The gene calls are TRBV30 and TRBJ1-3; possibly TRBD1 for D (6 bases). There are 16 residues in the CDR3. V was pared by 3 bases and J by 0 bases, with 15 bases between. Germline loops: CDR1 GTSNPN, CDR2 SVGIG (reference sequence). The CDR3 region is CAWSRTVRLSGNTIYF. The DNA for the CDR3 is TGTGCCTGGAGCCGGACAGTCCGCCTCTCTGGAAACACCATATATTTT.

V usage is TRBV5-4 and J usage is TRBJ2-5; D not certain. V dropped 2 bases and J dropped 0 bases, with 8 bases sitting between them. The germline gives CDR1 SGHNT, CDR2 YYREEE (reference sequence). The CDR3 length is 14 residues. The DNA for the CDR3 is TGTGCCAGCAGCTTCGAGAGGAACCAAGAGACCCAGTACTTC. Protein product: CASSFERNQETQYF.

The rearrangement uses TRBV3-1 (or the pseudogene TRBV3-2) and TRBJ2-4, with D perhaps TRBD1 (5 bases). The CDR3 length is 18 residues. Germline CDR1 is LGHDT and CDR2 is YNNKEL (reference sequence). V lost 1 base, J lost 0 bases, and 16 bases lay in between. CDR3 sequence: CASSQVGHSDIAKNIQYF. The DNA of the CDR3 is TGTGCCAGCAGCCAAGTGGGGCATTCCGACATAGCCAAAAACATTCAGTACTTC.

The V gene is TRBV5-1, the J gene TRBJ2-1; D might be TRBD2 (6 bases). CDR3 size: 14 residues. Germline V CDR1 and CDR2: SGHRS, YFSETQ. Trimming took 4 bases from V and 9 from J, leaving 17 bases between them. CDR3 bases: TGCGCCAGCAGCCGACTAGTTGATGCCGGTGAGCAGTTCTTC. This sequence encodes CASSRLVDAGEQFF. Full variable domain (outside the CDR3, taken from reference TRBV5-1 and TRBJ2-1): KAGVTQTPRYLIKTRGQQVTLSCSPISGHRSVSWYQQTPGQGLQFLFEYFSETQRNKGNFPGRFSGRQFSNSRSEMNVSTLELGDSALYLCASSRLVDAGEQFFGPGTRLTVL.